The clone carrying this TCR beta chain was recorded a few times. V was clipped by 2 bases and J by 0 bases; unmatched bases: 3. CDR1 and CDR2 from the germline V gene are MNHEY and SMNVEV (reference sequence). The CDR3 length is 15 residues. This sample was included in a study of OX40 agonist ivuxolimab in advanced cancers. Generated by immunoSEQ multiplex PCR, the TCRdb table keeps only in-frame clones and is missing some. In the table there are about 40,000 clones, over 75% of which are singletons. The sequences come from CD4+ or CD8+ T cells sorted from blood, collected in a trial of the OX40 agonist ivuxolimab. The V and J genes are TRBV27 and TRBJ2-7, with 8 bases aligning to TRBD2. The TCR comes from an adult with an advanced solid tumor such as melanoma, head and neck, liver or kidney cancer. The CDR3, as DNA: TGTGCCAGCAGTTTAAGACGGGAGGGCTCCTACGAGCAGTACTTC. Translated: CASSLRREGSYEQYF.